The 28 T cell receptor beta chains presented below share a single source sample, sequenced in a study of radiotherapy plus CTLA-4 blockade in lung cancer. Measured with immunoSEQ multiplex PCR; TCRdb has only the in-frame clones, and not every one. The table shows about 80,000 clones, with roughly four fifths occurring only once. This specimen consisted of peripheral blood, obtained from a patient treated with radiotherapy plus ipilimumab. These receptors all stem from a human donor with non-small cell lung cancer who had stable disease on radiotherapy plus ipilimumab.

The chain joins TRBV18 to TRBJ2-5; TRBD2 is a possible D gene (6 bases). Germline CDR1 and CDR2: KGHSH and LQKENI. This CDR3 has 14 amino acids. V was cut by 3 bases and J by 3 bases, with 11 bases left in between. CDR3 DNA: TGTGCCAGCTCACCGAGCGCGGGGAAAGAGACCCAGTACTTC. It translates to CASSPSAGKETQYF.

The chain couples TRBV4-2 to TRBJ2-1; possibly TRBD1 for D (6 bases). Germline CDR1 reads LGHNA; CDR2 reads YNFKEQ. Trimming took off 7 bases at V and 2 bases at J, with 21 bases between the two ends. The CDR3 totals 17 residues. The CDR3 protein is CASTPEGSPGAYNEQFF. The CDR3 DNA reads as TGTGCCAGCACCCCCGAGGGGAGTCCAGGGGCCTACAATGAGCAGTTCTTC.

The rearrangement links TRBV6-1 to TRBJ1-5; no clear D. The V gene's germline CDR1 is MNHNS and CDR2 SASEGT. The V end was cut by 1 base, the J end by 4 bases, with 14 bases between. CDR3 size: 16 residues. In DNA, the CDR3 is TGTGCCAGCAGTGAAGGGGCTTTCACTAGTAATCAGCCCCAGCATTTT. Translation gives CASSEGAFTSNQPQHF.

In DNA form, the CDR3 reads TGTGCCAGCAGCTTGGGCGCACAGGGGCCGCGGGCCAAAAACATTCAGTACTTC. This gives the protein CASSLGAQGPRAKNIQYF. This chain uses TRBV5-8 with TRBJ2-4; 7 positions agree with TRBD1. Germline V CDR1 and CDR2: SGHTS, YDEGEE. V was pared by 0 bases and J by 1 base, with 10 bases of the junction left unmatched. This CDR3 region has 18 residues.

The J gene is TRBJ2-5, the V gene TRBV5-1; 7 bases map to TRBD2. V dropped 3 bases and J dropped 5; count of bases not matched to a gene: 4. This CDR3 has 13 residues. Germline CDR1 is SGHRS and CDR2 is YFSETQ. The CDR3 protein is CASSSAGSETQYF. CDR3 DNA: TGCGCCAGCAGCTCAGCGGGATCTGAGACCCAGTACTTC.

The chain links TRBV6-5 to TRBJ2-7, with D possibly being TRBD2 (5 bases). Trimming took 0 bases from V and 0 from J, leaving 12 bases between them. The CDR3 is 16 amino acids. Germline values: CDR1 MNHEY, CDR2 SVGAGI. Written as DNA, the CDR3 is TGTGCCAGCAGTTACTCCCCCACGGGGTCCTCCTACGAGCAGTACTTC. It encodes CASSYSPTGSSYEQYF.

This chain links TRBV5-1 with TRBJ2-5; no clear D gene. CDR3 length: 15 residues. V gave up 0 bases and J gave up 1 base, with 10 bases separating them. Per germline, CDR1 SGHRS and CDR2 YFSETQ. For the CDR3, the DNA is TGCGCCAGCAGCTTGGCCACCAGTAGCCAAGAGACCCAGTACTTC. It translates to CASSLATSSQETQYF.

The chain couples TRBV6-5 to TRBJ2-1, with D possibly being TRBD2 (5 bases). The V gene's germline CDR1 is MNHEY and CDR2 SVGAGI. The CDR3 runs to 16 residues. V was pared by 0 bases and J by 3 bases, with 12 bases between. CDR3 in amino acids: CASSYSISASYNEQFF. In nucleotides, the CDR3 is TGTGCCAGCAGTTACTCGATTAGCGCTAGCTACAATGAGCAGTTCTTC.

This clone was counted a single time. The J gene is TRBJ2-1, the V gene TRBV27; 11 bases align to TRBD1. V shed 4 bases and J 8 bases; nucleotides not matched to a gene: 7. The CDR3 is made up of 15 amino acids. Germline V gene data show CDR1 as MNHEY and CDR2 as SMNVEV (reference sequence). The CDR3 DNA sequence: TGTGCCAGCAGTTCACCGGGACAGGGGGTCCATGAGCAGTTCTTC. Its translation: CASSSPGQGVHEQFF.

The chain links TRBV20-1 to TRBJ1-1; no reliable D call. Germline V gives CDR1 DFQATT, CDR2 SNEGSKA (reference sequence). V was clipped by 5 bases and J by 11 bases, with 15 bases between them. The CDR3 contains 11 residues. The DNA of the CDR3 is TGCAGTGCTCCCGCGGTCTTTAACGCTTTCTTT. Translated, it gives CSAPAVFNAFF.

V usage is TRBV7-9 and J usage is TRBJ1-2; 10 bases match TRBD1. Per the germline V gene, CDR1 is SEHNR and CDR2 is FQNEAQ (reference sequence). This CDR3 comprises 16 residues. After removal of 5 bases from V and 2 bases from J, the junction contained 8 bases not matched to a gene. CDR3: CASSNQDRGLNYGYTF. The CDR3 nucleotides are TGTGCCAGCAGCAACCAAGACAGGGGGCTGAACTATGGCTACACCTTC. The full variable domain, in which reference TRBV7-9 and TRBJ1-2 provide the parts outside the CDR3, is DTGVSQNPRHKITKRGQNVTFRCDPISEHNRLYWYRQTLGQGPEFLTYFQNEAQLEKSRLLSDRFSAERPKGSFSTLEIQRTEQGDSAMYLCASSNQDRGLNYGYTFGSGTRLTVV.

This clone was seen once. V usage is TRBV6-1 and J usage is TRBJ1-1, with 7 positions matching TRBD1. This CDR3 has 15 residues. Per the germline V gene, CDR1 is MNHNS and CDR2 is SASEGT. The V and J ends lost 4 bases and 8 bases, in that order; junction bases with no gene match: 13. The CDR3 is CASSAPEGGRLEAFF. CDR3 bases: TGTGCCAGCAGTGCTCCGGAAGGGGGCCGTCTAGAAGCTTTCTTT.

The CDR3 spells CASSAGTGGQPQHF. The CDR3 coding sequence is TGTGCCAGCAGTGCCGGGACAGGAGGTCAGCCCCAGCATTTT. The V call is TRBV28, the J call TRBJ1-5, with 8 bases lining up with TRBD1. V dropped 5 bases and J dropped 6; count of bases not matched to a gene: 6. Germline CDR1 MDHEN, CDR2 SYDVKM. The CDR3 sequence is 14 residues long.

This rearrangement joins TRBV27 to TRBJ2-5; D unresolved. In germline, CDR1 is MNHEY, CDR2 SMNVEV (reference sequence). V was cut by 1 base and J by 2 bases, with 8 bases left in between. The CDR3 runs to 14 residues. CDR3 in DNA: TGTGCCAGCAGTTTATTAGCCCGACAAGAGACCCAGTACTTC. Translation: CASSLLARQETQYF.

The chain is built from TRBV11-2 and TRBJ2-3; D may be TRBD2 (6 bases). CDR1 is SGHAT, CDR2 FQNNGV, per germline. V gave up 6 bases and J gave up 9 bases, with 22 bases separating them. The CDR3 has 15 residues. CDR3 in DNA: TGTGCCAGCAGTTCGGCTAGCGCCCACGCGCCCACGCAGTATTTT. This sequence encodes CASSSASAHAPTQYF.

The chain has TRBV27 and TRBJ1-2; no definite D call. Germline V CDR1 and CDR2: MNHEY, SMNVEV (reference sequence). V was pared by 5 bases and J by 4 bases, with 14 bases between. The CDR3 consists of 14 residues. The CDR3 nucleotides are TGTGCCAGCAGTCTCACGAGCCTTAGCTATGGCTACACCTTC. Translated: CASSLTSLSYGYTF.

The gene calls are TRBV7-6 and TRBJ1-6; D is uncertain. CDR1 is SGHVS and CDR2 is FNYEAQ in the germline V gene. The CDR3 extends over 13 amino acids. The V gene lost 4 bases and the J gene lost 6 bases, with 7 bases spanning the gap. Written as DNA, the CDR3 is TGTGCCAGCAGCTCCCAGAGTAATTCACCCCTCCACTTT. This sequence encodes CASSSQSNSPLHF.

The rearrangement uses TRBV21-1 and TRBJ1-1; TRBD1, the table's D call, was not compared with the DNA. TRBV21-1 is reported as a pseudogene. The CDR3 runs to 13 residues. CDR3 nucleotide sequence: TGTGCCAGCAGTTCCGACAGCAACACTGAAGCTTTCTTT. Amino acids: CASSSDSNTEAFF.

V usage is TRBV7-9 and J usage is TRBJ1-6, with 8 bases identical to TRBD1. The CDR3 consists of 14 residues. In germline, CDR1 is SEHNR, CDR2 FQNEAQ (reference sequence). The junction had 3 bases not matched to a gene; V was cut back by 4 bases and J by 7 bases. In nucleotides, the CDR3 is TGTGCCAGCAGCTCACAGGGGGAAAATTCACCCCTCCACTTT. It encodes CASSSQGENSPLHF.

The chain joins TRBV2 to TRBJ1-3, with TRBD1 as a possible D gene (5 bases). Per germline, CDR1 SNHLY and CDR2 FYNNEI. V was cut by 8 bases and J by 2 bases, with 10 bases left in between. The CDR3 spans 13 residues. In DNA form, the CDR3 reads TGTGCCAGCCATGGAGGGGCTGGAAACACCATATATTTT. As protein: CASHGGAGNTIYF.

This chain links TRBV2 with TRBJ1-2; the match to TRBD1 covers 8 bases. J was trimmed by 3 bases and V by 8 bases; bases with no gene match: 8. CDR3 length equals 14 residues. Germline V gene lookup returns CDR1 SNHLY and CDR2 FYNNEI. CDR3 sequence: CASQKDRGDYGYTF. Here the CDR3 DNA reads TGTGCCAGCCAGAAAGACAGGGGAGACTATGGCTACACCTTC.

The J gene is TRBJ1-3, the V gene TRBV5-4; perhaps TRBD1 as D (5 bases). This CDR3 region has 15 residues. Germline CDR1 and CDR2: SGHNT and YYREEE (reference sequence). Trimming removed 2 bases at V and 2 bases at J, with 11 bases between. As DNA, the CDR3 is TGTGCCAGCAGCTTTTTTGAGGGGACTGGAAACACCATATATTTT. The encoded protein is CASSFFEGTGNTIYF. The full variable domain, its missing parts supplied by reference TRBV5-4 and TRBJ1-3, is ETGVTQSPTHLIKTRGQQVTLRCSSQSGHNTVSWYQQALGQGPQFIFQYYREEENGRGNFPPRFSGLQFPNYSSELNVNALELDDSALYLCASSFFEGTGNTIYFGEGSWLTVV.

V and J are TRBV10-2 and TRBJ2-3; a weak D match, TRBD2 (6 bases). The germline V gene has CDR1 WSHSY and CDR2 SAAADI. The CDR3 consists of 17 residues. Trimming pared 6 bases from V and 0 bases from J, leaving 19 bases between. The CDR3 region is CASSISDGGVSTDTQYF. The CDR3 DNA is TGCGCCAGCAGCATATCCGACGGCGGGGTTAGCACAGATACGCAGTATTTT.

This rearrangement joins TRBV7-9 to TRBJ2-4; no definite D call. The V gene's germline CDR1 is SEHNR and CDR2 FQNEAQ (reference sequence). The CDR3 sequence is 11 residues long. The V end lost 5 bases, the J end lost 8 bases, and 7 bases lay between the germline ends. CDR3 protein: CASSTQDIQYF. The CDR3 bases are TGTGCCAGCAGCACCCAGGACATTCAGTACTTC.

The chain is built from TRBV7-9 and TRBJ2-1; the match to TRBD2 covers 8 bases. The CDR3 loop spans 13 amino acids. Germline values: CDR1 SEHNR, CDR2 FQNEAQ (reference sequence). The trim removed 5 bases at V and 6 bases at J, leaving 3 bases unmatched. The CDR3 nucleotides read TGTGCCAGCAGCCGGGGACTAGGCAATGAGCAGTTCTTC. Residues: CASSRGLGNEQFF. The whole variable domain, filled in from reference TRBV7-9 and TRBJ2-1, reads DTGVSQNPRHKITKRGQNVTFRCDPISEHNRLYWYRQTLGQGPEFLTYFQNEAQLEKSRLLSDRFSAERPKGSFSTLEIQRTEQGDSAMYLCASSRGLGNEQFFGPGTRLTVL.

This CDR3 reads CSGKGARGTEAFF. The CDR3 DNA reads as TGCAGCGGAAAAGGGGCCCGAGGCACTGAAGCTTTCTTT. The gene calls are TRBV29-1 and TRBJ1-1, with D possibly being TRBD1 (5 bases). The germline V gene has CDR1 SQVTM and CDR2 ANQGSEA. The CDR3 runs 13 residues. V lost 7 bases and J 4 bases, leaving 16 bases between the germline ends. The full variable domain, in which reference TRBV29-1 and TRBJ1-1 provide the parts outside the CDR3, is SAVISQKPSRDICQRGTSLTIQCQVDSQVTMMFWYRQQPGQSLTLIATANQGSEATYESGFVIDKFPISRPNLTFSTLTVSNMSPEDSSIYLCSGKGARGTEAFFGQGTRLTVV.

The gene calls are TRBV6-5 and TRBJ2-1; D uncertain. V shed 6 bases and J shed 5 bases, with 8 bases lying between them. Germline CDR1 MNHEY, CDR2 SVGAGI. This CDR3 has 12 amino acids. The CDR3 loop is CASRDLDNEQFF. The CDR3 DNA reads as TGTGCCAGCAGAGATCTCGACAATGAGCAGTTCTTC.

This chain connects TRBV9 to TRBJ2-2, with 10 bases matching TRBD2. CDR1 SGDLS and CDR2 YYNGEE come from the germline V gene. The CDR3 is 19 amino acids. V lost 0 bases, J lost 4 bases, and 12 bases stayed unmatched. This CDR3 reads CASSVVADALAGPTGELFF. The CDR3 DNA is TGTGCCAGCAGCGTAGTGGCCGATGCACTAGCGGGACCCACCGGGGAGCTGTTTTTT.